This T cell receptor (beta chain) is drawn from a study of blood T cell repertoires in COVID-19 (dated by TCRdb to between 2020 and 2021). With regard to the full study: Collaborator samples came from the United States, Italy and Spain and covered acute and convalescent phases of COVID-19. The dataset comprised deeply sampled blood TCRbeta repertoires from subjects exposed to, actively infected with, or recovered from COVID-19. Where available, HLA class I and class II types were taken from metadata supplied by the sample provider and were not determined by assay-based typing. The samples were drawn from the first 160 participants of the ongoing ImmuneRACE study and from over a thousand subjects provided by 6 global collaborators. The repertoires were released in a freely available public database meant as a resource for research on the immune response to SARS-CoV-2. The prospective study material was composed of cDNA or gDNA derived from T cells, B-cell-depleted T cells, or PBMCs. A de-identified subject ID, COVID-19 status, age in years and sex were almost always included in the sample metadata.

CDR1 and CDR2 are drawn from the germline V gene: SGHTA, FQGNSA. The CDR3 covers 15 residues, taking in both the cysteine and the phenylalanine. CDR3 DNA is the only sequence kept; it has 45 bases, read in frame from the first base. V trim: 10 bases; J trim: 4 bases; unmatched bases: 8. Study-wide conclusions, independent of this receptor: How much clinical and demographic metadata was included differed by source and by participant, and the metadata was provided uncurated.

The immunoSEQ Assay, a bias-controlled multiplex PCR, was used to amplify TCRbeta CDR3 regions from genomic DNA. Per the source publication's procedure: Nucleated cell counts per sample were estimated from amplification of reference gene primers within the assay. To quantify the absolute abundance of each unique TCRbeta CDR3 rearrangement, sequence reads were collapsed and filtered. For each sample, productive Simpson clonality was calculated as the square root of Simpson's diversity index over productive rearrangements. This is the immuneACCESS table as TCRdb keeps it, with only in-frame sequences that have V and J called. A part of the clones is gone; compared with another copy, unresolved V genes explain less than half, and the rest is unexplained. Clone size and V and J calls were adopted from that table, with D and trimming inferred from the DNA. In all, the sample holds under 50,000 clones, and around three quarters of those were seen once. The ten largest clones capture around 40% of the sample.

The collaborating institutions used their own protocols to collect whole blood in K2EDTA tubes. Collaborator samples were shipped for TCRbeta analysis as frozen whole blood, isolated PBMCs, or DNA extracted from either sample type. A word on this clone: The antigen it binds to is not known. Base qualities are not at hand, and no much larger clone is one base apart.

What was sequenced was peripheral blood. The source of this sequence is a man aged 80 or over with active or convalescent COVID-19. Recombination linked TRBV7-2 to TRBJ2-5; TRBD2 agrees with 14 junctional bases. The DNA sequence is as follows: TGTGCCACCGGGACTAGCGGGGGAGTAGGAGAGACCCAGTACTTC. This gives the protein CATGTSGGVGETQYF.